This is a list of T cell receptor beta chains from one sample in a study of a mutant IDH1 vaccine in newly diagnosed glioma. Some clones are missing from TCRdb's copy, which holds only in-frame ones; the method was immunoSEQ multiplex PCR. Of some 80,000 clones listed, about 85% are singletons. These TCRs' antigens remain unknown. The material was PBMCs, obtained from a glioma patient whose treatment included an IDH1 peptide vaccine. The receptor source for this set is a woman aged 45-65 years with glioma. CDR3s include the opening cysteine and the closing phenylalanine or tryptophan. A D gene is named only where the DNA matches it firmly. Rows give clone size only sometimes, using once, few, many, or a class for an expanded clone.

>once|14|.|TRBJ2-3|TRBV18
TGTGCCAGCTCACCACCGGTCTCTACAGATACGCAGTATTTT
CASSPPVSTDTQYF
>.|14|TRBD1|TRBJ1-4|TRBV27
TGTGCCAGCAGTGAGAGGGGGCAGGATGAAAAACTGTTTTTT
CASSERGQDEKLFF
>.|14|.|TRBJ1-1|TRBV27
TGTGCCAGCAGTGGGAGGGGCATGAACACTGAAGCTTTCTTT
CASSGRGMNTEAFF
>.|15|.|TRBJ2-7|TRBV5-1
TGCGCCAGCAGCTTAGCCGGTCAGGGTTTCTACGAGCAGTACTTC
CASSLAGQGFYEQYF
>.|14|TRBD2|TRBJ2-2|TRBV5-1
TGCGCCAGCAGCCAGGGACTAGCTCCCGGGGAGCTGTTTTTT
CASSQGLAPGELFF
>.|11|.|TRBJ2-1|TRBV7-8
TGTGCCAGCAGCTTTGAAAATGAGCAGTTCTTC
CASSFENEQFF
>once|18|.|TRBJ2-7|TRBV10-3
TGTGCCATCAGTGAGTCTAGCATTTACGAGCGGAAGATATACGAGCAGTACTTC
CAISESSIYERKIYEQYF
>.|15|.|TRBJ2-2|TRBV5-4
TGTGCCAGCAGCTTAAGGAGGATCAACACCGGGGAGCTGTTTTTT
CASSLRRINTGELFF
>.|14|.|TRBJ1-1|TRBV10-3
TGTGCCATCAGTTTGACCGATGCAAACACTGAAGCTTTCTTT
CAISLTDANTEAFF
>.|14|.|TRBJ2-1|TRBV9
TGTGCCAGCAGCGTAGCGGGGAACAGTTGGGAGCAGTTCTTC
CASSVAGNSWEQFF
>.|14|.|TRBJ1-4|TRBV28
TGTGCCAGCAGTTCCGGACAGCTAAATGAAAAACTGTTTTTT
CASSSGQLNEKLFF
>.|15|.|TRBJ2-5|TRBV28
TGTGCCAGCAGTTTATCCTCGAACCACCAAGAGACCCAGTACTTC
CASSLSSNHQETQYF